These 18 T cell receptor beta chains were sequenced from one sample in a study of T-cell reconstitution after alpha-beta-depleted transplantation in children (dated by TCRdb to 2015 to 2016). The treatment or condition label, read with the paper, signifies: allogeneic hematopoietic cell transplantation with graft depleted of TCRalphabeta T cells and CD19 B cells. The library was generated by PCR. Sequencer: Illumina HiSeq 2500. TCR library preparation used molecular barcoding, with unique molecular identifiers applied to normalize quantification of the TCRbeta repertoire. TCRdb's own reprocessing of the public reads used fastp at Q25 and MiXCR and kept productive beta chains. Every distinct CDR3 protein forms one entry, paired with its most common genes and DNA. For this sample there are about 830,000 distinct CDR3 sequences; roughly 15% appear just once. Of the sample, around 4.5% falls within the top ten clones.

The sequences come from PBMCs, mostly from graft donor cells, collected 360 days after TCRalphabeta/CD19-depleted stem cell transplant. These receptors were taken from a male patient younger than 18 who had a stem cell transplant for acute lymphoblastic leukemia, so the T cells may come from the graft donor.

This clonotype was observed a few times. The genes are TRBV24-1 and TRBJ2-7; D remains ambiguous. Trimming stripped 3 bases from V and 2 bases from J, with 10 bases between. The CDR3 totals 14 residues. Germline-derived CDR1 and CDR2 are KGHDR and SFDVKD. The CDR3 here is CATSDKNFPYEQYF. In DNA, the CDR3 is TGTGCCACCAGTGATAAGAACTTTCCCTACGAGCAGTACTTC.

This clonotype occurred many times. The chain links TRBV15 to TRBJ2-7, with D maybe TRBD2 (6 bases). The V gene's germline CDR1 is LNHNV and CDR2 YYDKDF (reference sequence). V lost 3 bases and J lost 4, with 10 bases in between. CDR3 length equals 13 residues. The CDR3 DNA is TGTGCCACCAGCAGGCTTCGGGGGTACGAGCAGTACTTC. Encoded protein: CATSRLRGYEQYF.

This clonotype was counted between two and nine times. The V call is TRBV4-1, the J call TRBJ2-5, with D unresolved. CDR1 MGHRA and CDR2 YSYEKL come from the germline V gene. Trimming left V 3 bases short and J 1 base short, with 6 bases between. The CDR3 consists of 13 residues. The CDR3 nucleotides are TGCGCCAGCAGCCAGTGGACCCAAGAGACCCAGTACTTC. It codes for CASSQWTQETQYF.

This clonotype was observed at least ten times. The chain couples TRBV29-1 to TRBJ2-5, with 9 bases that match TRBD2. V dropped 3 bases and J dropped 9; count of bases not matched to a gene: 8. CDR3 size: 13 residues. Germline CDR1 reads SQVTM; CDR2 reads ANQGSEA. For the CDR3, the DNA is TGCAGCGTTGATGGGACTAGCCAAGCGTCCCAGTACTTC. Protein sequence: CSVDGTSQASQYF.

Only a few counts were recorded for this clonotype. V is TRBV7-9 and J is TRBJ2-3; the D is unclear. The germline V and J ends were trimmed by 5 bases and 2 bases, with 17 bases remaining between them. This CDR3 has 16 residues. Germline V gene data show CDR1 as SEHNR and CDR2 as FQNEAQ (reference sequence). The CDR3 nucleotides read TGTGCCAGCAGCCCTTCTACCACCGGGCTCACAGATACGCAGTATTTT. Translation: CASSPSTTGLTDTQYF.

The chain links TRBV18 to TRBJ1-1; D unclear. In germline, CDR1 is KGHSH, CDR2 LQKENI. V was trimmed by 8 bases and J by 1 base, leaving 14 bases between them. This CDR3 contains 14 residues. CDR3 protein: CASPLGRSNTEAFF. As DNA, the CDR3 is TGTGCCAGCCCCCTGGGAAGGTCGAACACTGAAGCTTTCTTT.

This clonotype has at least ten counts. The chain has TRBV7-9 and TRBJ2-3; D uncertain. The CDR3 totals 13 residues. V gave up 1 base and J gave up 4 bases, with 6 bases separating them. In germline, CDR1 is SEHNR, CDR2 FQNEAQ (reference sequence). CDR3 nucleotide sequence: TGTGCCAGCAGCTTAGTGGTCGCAGATACGCAGTATTTT. Its translation: CASSLVVADTQYF.

This clonotype was seen a handful of times. V gene TRBV10-1 combines with J gene TRBJ2-1; D is uncertain. This CDR3 region has 15 residues. With 2 bases removed from V and 2 bases from J, the gap between germline ends came to 10 bases. Per the germline V gene, CDR1 is WNHNN and CDR2 is SYGVQD (reference sequence). This CDR3 is CASSEVDFPYNEQFF. The DNA for the CDR3 is TGCGCCAGCAGTGAGGTGGATTTCCCCTACAATGAGCAGTTCTTC.

This clonotype turned up a few times. The genes are TRBV12-3 or TRBV12-4 and TRBJ2-7; 11 nucleotides match TRBD2. The CDR3 spans 15 residues. The junction had 6 bases not matched to a gene; V was cut back by 5 bases and J by 3 bases. DNA of the CDR3: TGTGCCAGCAGTCGGGTTAGCGGGAGGGACTACGAGCAGTACTTC. Translating gives CASSRVSGRDYEQYF.

This clonotype has more than one count but fewer than ten. V is TRBV7-9 and J is TRBJ2-2, with D tentatively TRBD1 (6 bases). The CDR3 totals 16 residues. V lost 9 bases and J lost 2, with 19 bases in between. Germline CDR1 and CDR2: SEHNR and FQNEAQ (reference sequence). CDR3 nucleotide sequence: TGTGCCAGAACTTCGATCTCGGGACACAACACCGGGGAGCTGTTTTTT. It specifies CARTSISGHNTGELFF.

The chain employs TRBV2 and TRBJ2-5, with TRBD2 as a possible D gene (6 bases). Trimming removed 3 bases at V and 2 bases at J, with 10 bases between. The length of the CDR3 is 14 residues. The germline V gene has CDR1 SNHLY and CDR2 FYNNEI. DNA for the CDR3: TGTGCCAGCAGTGATCCGGCGGGACAAGAGACCCAGTACTTC. Its translation: CASSDPAGQETQYF.

This clonotype has ten or more counts. The V and J genes are TRBV6-2 or TRBV6-3 and TRBJ1-5, with D tentatively TRBD1 (6 bases). Trimming removed 5 bases from V and 4 bases from J, with 18 bases in between. Germline assignment: CDR1 MNHEY and CDR2 SVGEGT. The CDR3 is made up of 16 amino acids. CDR3 in DNA: TGTGCCAGCAGTCCAATCCGCGGACAGTCGAATCAGCCCCAGCATTTT. It codes for CASSPIRGQSNQPQHF.

This clonotype was seen many times. The V call is TRBV9, the J call TRBJ2-1; no clear D gene. CDR1 is SGDLS and CDR2 is YYNGEE in the germline V gene. The CDR3 runs 14 residues. With 6 bases removed from V and 9 bases from J, the gap between germline ends came to 19 bases. CDR3 nucleotides: TGTGCCAGCACTCCGTCTGTGGTCCCTGGTGAGCAGTTCTTC. It translates to CASTPSVVPGEQFF.

The rearrangement links TRBV7-3 to TRBJ2-3; 9 nucleotides match TRBD2. V lost 1 base to trimming and J lost 7 bases; unmatched junction nucleotides: 6. The CDR3 sequence is 15 residues long. The germline CDR1 and CDR2 sequences are SGHTA and FQGTGA. The CDR3 nucleotides read TGTGCCAGCAGCTTAAAGGCGGGAGGGCGGAATACGCAGTATTTT. Translation: CASSLKAGGRNTQYF. Based on the CDR3 plus reference TRBV7-3 and TRBJ2-3, the full variable domain is GAGVSQTPSNKVTEKGKYVELRCDPISGHTALYWYRQSLGQGPEFLIYFQGTGAADDSGLPNDRFFAVRPEGSVSTLKIQRTERGDSAVYLCASSLKAGGRNTQYFGPGTRLTVL.

The chain couples TRBV19 to TRBJ1-4; 10 nucleotides line up with TRBD1. V shed 4 bases, J shed 2 bases, and the junction held 4 bases outside the gene matches. Per germline, CDR1 LNHDA and CDR2 SQIVND (reference sequence). The CDR3 has 16 residues. This CDR3 reads CASSSPGQGTNEKLFF. The DNA for the CDR3 is TGTGCCAGTAGTAGTCCGGGACAGGGGACTAATGAAAAACTGTTTTTT.

This clonotype was counted between two and nine times. The chain links TRBV7-3 to TRBJ2-1; 7 positions match TRBD2. The germline CDR1 and CDR2 sequences are SGHTA and FQGTGA. This CDR3 is 16 amino acids long. J lost 7 bases, V lost 0 bases, and 9 bases had no gene match. The CDR3 loop is CASSLTMGRVGNEQFF. In nucleotides, the CDR3 is TGTGCCAGCAGCTTAACGATGGGGAGGGTGGGTAATGAGCAGTTCTTC. Full variable domain (missing parts from reference TRBV7-3 and TRBJ2-1): GAGVSQTPSNKVTEKGKYVELRCDPISGHTALYWYRQSLGQGPEFLIYFQGTGAADDSGLPNDRFFAVRPEGSVSTLKIQRTERGDSAVYLCASSLTMGRVGNEQFFGPGTRLTVL.

The table lists this clonotype with a few counts. V is TRBV11-2 and J is TRBJ2-3, with 11 bases matching TRBD2. The CDR3 runs to 17 residues. V was pared by 2 bases and J by 5 bases, with 9 bases of the junction left unmatched. In germline, CDR1 is SGHAT, CDR2 FQNNGV. CDR3 in DNA: TGTGCCAGCAGCTTACGGTCACTAGCGGGAGTGAGAGATACGCAGTATTTT. This codes for CASSLRSLAGVRDTQYF. The whole variable domain, remainder taken from reference TRBV11-2 and TRBJ2-3, is EAGVAQSPRYKIIEKRQSVAFWCNPISGHATLYWYQQILGQGPKLLIQFQNNGVVDDSQLPKDRFSAERLKGVDSTLKIQPAKLEDSAVYLCASSLRSLAGVRDTQYFGPGTRLTVL.

CDR3 nucleotides: TGCGCCAGCAGCCCTGGCCCAGGGGGCTCCTACGAGCAGTACTTC. Encoded protein: CASSPGPGGSYEQYF. J is TRBJ2-7 and V is TRBV4-1, with 7 bases identical to TRBD1. The germline gives CDR1 MGHRA, CDR2 YSYEKL. J lost 0 bases, V lost 4 bases, and 6 bases had no gene match. This CDR3 is 15 amino acids long.